The 8 T cell receptor beta chains presented below share a single source sample, sequenced in a study of blood T cell repertoires in COVID-19. Sequencing used immunoSEQ multiplex PCR; TCRdb keeps in-frame clones, though not all of them. Of about 160,000 clones listed, around four fifths are singletons. The sequencing sample was made of peripheral blood. The receptor set was obtained from a woman older than 75 with active or convalescent COVID-19.

The chain uses TRBV3-1 (or the pseudogene TRBV3-2) and TRBJ1-4; 8 bases align to TRBD1. J gave up 0 bases and V 3 bases, and 3 bases lay outside the gene matches. The CDR3 consists of 16 residues. CDR1 and CDR2 from the germline V gene are LGHDT and YNNKEL (reference sequence). The CDR3 loop is CASSHRTGSTNEKLFF. The DNA for the CDR3 is TGTGCCAGCAGCCATCGGACAGGGTCAACTAATGAAAAACTGTTTTTT.

This sequence joins TRBV4-3 and TRBJ1-1, with D possibly being TRBD1 (5 bases). V was clipped by 1 base and J by 4 bases, with 10 bases between them. Germline-derived CDR1 and CDR2 are LGHNA and YSLEER. The CDR3 is made up of 14 amino acids. The DNA for the CDR3 is TGCGCCAGCAGCCAAGTTCGGGGGATCACTGAAGCTTTCTTT. Translating gives CASSQVRGITEAFF.

As DNA, the CDR3 is TGTGCCAGCAGCTCCCCTTGGGGGGGAACGGCTCCTTACATGAACACTGAAGCTTTCTTT. Translating it yields CASSSPWGGTAPYMNTEAFF. The chain has TRBV7-6 and TRBJ1-1, with D possibly matching TRBD1 (5 bases). Trimming stripped 4 bases from V and 0 bases from J, with 27 bases between. Looked up from germline, CDR1 is SGHVS and CDR2 is FNYEAQ. The CDR3 has 20 amino acids. The whole variable domain, remainder taken from reference TRBV7-6 and TRBJ1-1, is GAGVSQSPRYKVTKRGQDVALRCDPISGHVSLYWYRQALGQGPEFLTYFNYEAQQDKSGLPNDRFSAERPEGSISTLTIQRTEQRDSAMYRCASSSPWGGTAPYMNTEAFFGQGTRLTVV.

This sequence joins TRBV5-6 and TRBJ1-1; D is perhaps TRBD1 (6 bases). CDR3 size: 13 residues. V was shortened by 4 bases and J by 4 bases, with 11 bases between the two germline ends. CDR1 is SGHDT, CDR2 YYEEEE, per germline. CDR3 region: CASSAQGSTEAFF. The CDR3 DNA reads TGTGCCAGCAGCGCACAGGGTAGCACTGAAGCTTTCTTT.

V is TRBV27 and J is TRBJ2-1; 11 nucleotides line up with TRBD1. Unmatched junction bases numbered 10, after V lost 6 bases and J lost 9 bases. In germline, CDR1 is MNHEY, CDR2 SMNVEV (reference sequence). The CDR3 is 15 amino acids. CDR3 protein: CASRTTGTGGGEQFF. CDR3 coding DNA: TGTGCCAGCAGGACGACCGGGACAGGGGGTGGTGAGCAGTTCTTC.

As regards this clone: Other DNA sequences in the same sample also yield this CDR3. This chain uses TRBV4-1 with TRBJ1-5; 7 bases map to TRBD1. The junction had 6 bases not matched to a gene; V was cut back by 5 bases and J by 2 bases. Germline V lookup: CDR1 MGHRA, CDR2 YSYEKL. The CDR3 totals 15 residues. CDR3 coding DNA: TGCGCCAGCAGCTTATCAGACAGGGGCAATCAGCCCCAGCATTTT. It is translated as CASSLSDRGNQPQHF.

The CDR3 DNA follows: TGTGCCAGCAGCTTAGGAGGGATGAGGAATTCACCCCTCCACTTT. As protein: CASSLGGMRNSPLHF. V gene TRBV5-4 combines with J gene TRBJ1-6; D remains ambiguous. CDR1 and CDR2 (germline): SGHNT, YYREEE (reference sequence). There are 15 residues in the CDR3. V was trimmed by 2 bases and J by 7 bases, leaving 13 bases between them. Full variable domain (outside the CDR3, taken from reference TRBV5-4 and TRBJ1-6): ETGVTQSPTHLIKTRGQQVTLRCSSQSGHNTVSWYQQALGQGPQFIFQYYREEENGRGNFPPRFSGLQFPNYSSELNVNALELDDSALYLCASSLGGMRNSPLHFGNGTRLTVT.

J is TRBJ2-1 and V is TRBV10-3, with 8 bases identical to TRBD1. V lost 10 bases and J lost 5; bases outside the gene matches: 13. Germline CDR1 is ENHRY and CDR2 is SYGVKD. There are 15 residues in the CDR3. CDR3: CANKGDRTFNNEQFF. CDR3 bases: TGTGCCAACAAGGGGGACAGGACCTTCAACAATGAGCAGTTCTTC.